A single T cell receptor (beta chain) is shown here with its context. What it recognizes is unknown. This specimen comes from a study of cytomegalovirus exposure and HLA in healthy donors. Study-wide results and limits: Associated with cytomegalovirus, according to the listing, were 150 to 200 TCR beta chains.

CDR3 length: 15 residues. CDR1 and CDR2 (germline): SGHTA, FQGNSA. V lost 1 base, J lost 12 bases, and 7 bases stayed unmatched. Here immunoSEQ multiplex PCR was the method, and the copy in TCRdb shows in-frame clones only, minus some. The table shows about 110,000 clones, with around 95% occurring only once. Sequenced: PBMCs. The rearrangement joins TRBV7-2 to TRBJ1-6, with 9 positions matching TRBD1. This TCR was sampled from a woman aged 18-30 years in good health and CMV-seronegative. This CDR3 is CASSLEGQGTVPLHF. The CDR3 DNA reads TGTGCCAGCAGCTTAGAAGGACAGGGGACGGTACCCCTCCACTTT.